The sequence of this T cell receptor (beta chain) was determined in a study of T cell responses to AZD1222 COVID-19 vaccine. Pooled together were second doses at about 4 or about 12 weeks. Using immunoSEQ multiplex PCR, the repertoire was profiled, and TCRdb retains in-frame clones only, with some absent. The sample shows approximately 270,000 clones, 90% to 95% of them seen only once. Broader study findings: Donors, mostly white British, included more females; clonal diversity was possibly underestimated. Repertoires were collected only later (after the peak T cell response had occurred). Breadth and depth of Spike-specific TCRs rose after two AZD1222 doses.

Concerning this clone: Antigen: not known.

This CDR3 is 16 amino acids long. Looked up from germline, CDR1 is SGHKS and CDR2 is YYEKEE (reference sequence). V shed 4 bases, J shed 12 bases, and the junction held 14 bases outside the gene matches. The genes are TRBV5-5 and TRBJ1-6, with 9 bases fitting TRBD1. The specimen was peripheral blood, collected 28 days after the second AZD1222 dose. The sequence was collected from an adult who received the AZD1222 COVID-19 vaccine. CDR3 loop: CASSNGTGTVTLPLHF. The CDR3 coding sequence is TGTGCCAGCAGCAACGGGACAGGGACCGTTACCTTACCCCTCCACTTT.